The clone carrying this TCR beta chain was detected many times. The entry originates in a study of metastatic and nonmetastatic thyroid tumors. On the study more broadly: Comparative analysis of repertoires was undertaken across blood and tumor or nodule tissue obtained from malignant and benign thyroid patients.

Under the authors' procedure: CDR3 differences across clinicopathological groups were used to build a distant-metastasis classifier for papillary thyroid cancer. TCRdb re-called the PCR reads with MiXCR. TCRdb assigned the V and J calls; the authors' analysis was not used. The table shows 40,000 or so clones, with around a sixth occurring only once. The length of the CDR3 is 16 residues. Germline V lookup: CDR1 SGHAT, CDR2 FQDESV (reference sequence). V lost 3 bases, J lost 8 bases, and 22 bases lay in between. Thyroid surgery was performed in patients who had received no treatment beforehand. Material for sequencing was tumor tissue. The chain recombines TRBV11-1 with TRBJ1-2; no clear D. The receptor was derived from a female donor with papillary thyroid cancer or a benign thyroid nodule (not recorded which). Some clones in this sample may be carry-over from other donors' samples. The CDR3 spells CASSLSFVVLFLGYTF. In nucleotides, the CDR3 is TGTGCCAGCAGCTTGTCCTTCGTGGTACTATTCCTCGGCTACACCTTC.